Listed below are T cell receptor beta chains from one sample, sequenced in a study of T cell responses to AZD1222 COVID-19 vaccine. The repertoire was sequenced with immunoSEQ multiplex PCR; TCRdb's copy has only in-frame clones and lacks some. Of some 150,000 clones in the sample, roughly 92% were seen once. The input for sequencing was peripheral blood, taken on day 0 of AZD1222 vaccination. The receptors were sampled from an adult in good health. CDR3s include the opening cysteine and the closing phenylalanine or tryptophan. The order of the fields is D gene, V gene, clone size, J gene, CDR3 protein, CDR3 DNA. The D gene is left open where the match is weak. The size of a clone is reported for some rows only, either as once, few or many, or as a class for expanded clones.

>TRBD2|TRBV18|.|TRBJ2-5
CASSPGRGSQETQYF
TGTGCCAGCTCACCAGGGCGGGGGTCGCAAGAGACCCAGTACTTC
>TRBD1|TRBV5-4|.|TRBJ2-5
CASSRIPTGTARVGTQYF
TGTGCCAGCAGCCGCATACCCACCGGGACAGCAAGAGTTGGGACCCAGTACTTC
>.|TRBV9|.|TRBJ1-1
CASSVGVRRVNTEAFF
TGTGCCAGCAGCGTAGGGGTCAGGAGGGTGAACACTGAAGCTTTCTTT
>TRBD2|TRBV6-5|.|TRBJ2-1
CATGAGGQNEQFF
TGTGCCACCGGGGCGGGGGGGCAAAATGAGCAGTTCTTC
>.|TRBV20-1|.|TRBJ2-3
CSASSGSVLDTQYF
TGCAGTGCTAGTAGTGGTAGTGTGTTGGATACGCAGTATTTT
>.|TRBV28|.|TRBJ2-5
CASEGPNQETQYF
TGTGCCAGCGAGGGCCCCAACCAAGAGACCCAGTACTTC
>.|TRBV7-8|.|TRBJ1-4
CASSSDLGRGLNEKLFF
TGTGCCAGCAGCTCAGATTTGGGGAGAGGGTTGAATGAAAAACTGTTTTTT
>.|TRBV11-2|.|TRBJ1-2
CASSLSAGLGVGYTF
TGTGCCAGCAGCTTAAGTGCGGGCCTAGGCGTTGGCTACACCTTC
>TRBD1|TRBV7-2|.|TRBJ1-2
CASSSGQLYGYTF
TGTGCCAGCAGCTCGGGACAGCTATATGGCTACACCTTC
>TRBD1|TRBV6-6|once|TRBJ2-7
CASSRPKTGATLEQYF
TGTGCCAGCAGTCGACCTAAGACAGGGGCGACCCTCGAGCAGTACTTC
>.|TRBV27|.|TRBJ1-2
CASSPGRRKEGYTF
TGTGCCAGCAGCCCGGGACGTAGGAAAGAGGGCTACACCTTC
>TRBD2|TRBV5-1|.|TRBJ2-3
CASSKNPAGGSTDTQYF
TGCGCCAGCAGCAAGAACCCGGCGGGGGGCAGCACAGATACGCAGTATTTT
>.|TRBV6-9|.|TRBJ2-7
CASSEIWRNSYEQYF
TGTGCCAGCAGTGAGATATGGAGGAATTCCTACGAGCAGTACTTC
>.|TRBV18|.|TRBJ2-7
CASSPRWGYEQYF
TGTGCCAGCTCACCACGGTGGGGGTACGAGCAGTACTTC
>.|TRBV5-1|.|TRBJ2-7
CASSYGQTSSYEQYF
TGCGCCAGCAGCTACGGACAGACCAGCTCCTACGAGCAGTACTTC
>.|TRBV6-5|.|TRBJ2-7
CATKGPLASYEQYF
TGTGCCACCAAGGGGCCTCTGGCCTCCTACGAGCAGTACTTC
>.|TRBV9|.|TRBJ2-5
CASSVASRNQETQYF
TGTGCCAGCAGCGTAGCGAGCAGAAACCAAGAGACCCAGTACTTC
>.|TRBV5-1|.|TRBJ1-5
CASSLEPIGQNPGGNQPQHF
TGCGCCAGCAGCTTGGAGCCCATTGGGCAAAACCCAGGCGGCAATCAGCCCCAGCATTTT
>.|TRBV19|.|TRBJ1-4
CASGNEKLFF
TGTGCCAGCGGTAATGAAAAACTGTTTTTT
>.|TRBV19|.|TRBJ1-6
CASSILAVHNSPLHF
TGTGCCAGTAGTATACTCGCGGTTCATAATTCACCCCTCCACTTT
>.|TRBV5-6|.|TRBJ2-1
CASSLGGRDEQFF
TGTGCCAGCAGCTTAGGGGGGCGAGATGAGCAGTTCTTC
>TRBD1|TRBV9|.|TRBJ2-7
CASSEGTGYAYEQYF
TGTGCCAGCAGCGAGGGGACAGGGTACGCCTACGAGCAGTACTTC
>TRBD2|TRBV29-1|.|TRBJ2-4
CSVVLAGINIQYF
TGCAGCGTTGTACTAGCGGGAATAAACATTCAGTACTTC
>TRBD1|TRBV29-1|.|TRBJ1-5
CSGQTGNQPQHF
TGCAGCGGACAGACAGGGAATCAGCCCCAGCATTTT
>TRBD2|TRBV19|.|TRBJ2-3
CASRSGGTTDTQYF
TGTGCCAGCAGAAGCGGGGGGACCACAGATACGCAGTATTTT
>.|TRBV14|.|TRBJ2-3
CASSLRLPSKPDTQYF
TGTGCCAGCAGCCTTAGATTACCCTCGAAACCAGATACGCAGTATTTT
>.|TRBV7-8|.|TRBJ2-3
CASSHITDTQYF
TGTGCCAGCAGCCACATCACAGATACGCAGTATTTT
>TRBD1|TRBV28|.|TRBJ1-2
CASAYPSGGYGYTF
TGTGCCAGCGCCTACCCTTCAGGGGGATATGGCTACACCTTC
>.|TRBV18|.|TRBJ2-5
CASSRQETQYF
TGTGCCAGCTCACGCCAAGAGACCCAGTACTTC
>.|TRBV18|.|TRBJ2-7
CASSGTYEQYF
TGTGCCAGCTCGGGGACTTACGAGCAGTACTTC
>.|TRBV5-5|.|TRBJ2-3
CASSLVGGPLTDTQYF
TGTGCCAGCAGCTTGGTAGGGGGTCCACTCACAGATACGCAGTATTTT
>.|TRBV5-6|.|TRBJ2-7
CASSFEQIHEQYF
TGTGCCAGCAGCTTCGAACAGATCCACGAGCAGTACTTC
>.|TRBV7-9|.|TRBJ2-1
CASSLVGSYEQFF
TGTGCCAGCAGCTTAGTTGGCAGCTATGAGCAGTTCTTC
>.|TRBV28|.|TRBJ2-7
CASSSRVRRGKTPYEQYF
TGTGCCAGCAGTTCCCGGGTTAGAAGGGGTAAGACACCGTACGAGCAGTACTTC
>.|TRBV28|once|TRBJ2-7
CASSFGTAYEQYF
TGTGCCAGCAGTTTCGGGACTGCATACGAGCAGTACTTC
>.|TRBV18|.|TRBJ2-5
CASSPGGEETQYF
TGTGCCAGCTCACCAGGAGGGGAGGAGACCCAGTACTTC
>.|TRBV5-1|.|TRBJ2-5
CASSLAGRVDQETQYF
TGCGCCAGCAGCTTGGCCGGCAGGGTAGACCAAGAGACCCAGTACTTC
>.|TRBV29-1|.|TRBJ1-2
CSVKLDYGYTF
TGCAGCGTTAAGCTGGACTATGGCTACACCTTC
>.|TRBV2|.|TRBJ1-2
CASTLALGPNYGYTF
TGTGCCAGCACGCTGGCTCTAGGGCCCAACTATGGCTACACCTTC
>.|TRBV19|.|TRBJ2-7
CASSIRSTPYEQYF
TGTGCCAGTAGTATAAGGAGCACTCCCTACGAGCAGTACTTC
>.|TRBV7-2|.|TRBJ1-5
CASSLDPAGQPQHF
TGTGCCAGCAGCTTAGATCCGGCAGGTCAGCCCCAGCATTTT
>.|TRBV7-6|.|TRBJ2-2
CASRDVTGELFF
TGTGCCAGCAGGGACGTAACCGGGGAGCTGTTTTTT
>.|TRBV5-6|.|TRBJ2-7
CASSLSGYEQYF
TGTGCCAGCAGCTTGTCAGGATACGAGCAGTACTTC
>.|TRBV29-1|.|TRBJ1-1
CSVKTQIKDTEAFF
TGCAGCGTTAAAACCCAAATCAAGGACACTGAAGCTTTCTTT
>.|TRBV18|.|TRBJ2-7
CASSPERNSYEQYF
TGTGCCAGCTCACCGGAAAGGAACTCCTACGAGCAGTACTTC
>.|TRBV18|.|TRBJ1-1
CASSPPPGQIEAFF
TGTGCCAGCTCACCACCGCCTGGACAGATTGAAGCTTTCTTT
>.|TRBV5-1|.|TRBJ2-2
CASSLHPGELFF
TGCGCCAGCAGCTTGCATCCCGGGGAGCTGTTTTTT
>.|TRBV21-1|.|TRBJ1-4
CASSKDSSRVPEKLFF
TGTGCCAGCAGCAAAGATTCTAGCAGGGTTCCTGAAAAACTGTTTTTT
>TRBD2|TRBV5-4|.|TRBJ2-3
CASSARLAGYTDTQYF
TGTGCCAGCAGCGCGAGACTAGCGGGGTACACAGATACGCAGTATTTT
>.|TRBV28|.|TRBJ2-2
CASSLGAGVTGELFF
TGTGCCAGCAGTTTGGGAGCAGGGGTCACCGGGGAGCTGTTTTTT
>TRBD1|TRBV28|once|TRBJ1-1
CASSTGDSTEAFF
TGTGCCAGCAGTACAGGGGATAGTACTGAAGCTTTCTTT
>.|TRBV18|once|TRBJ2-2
CASSPGISDTGELFF
TGTGCCAGCTCACCCGGGATCTCGGACACCGGGGAGCTGTTTTTT
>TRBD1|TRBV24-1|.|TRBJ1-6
CATRQGTVLCDNSPLHF
TGTGCCACAAGACAGGGGACAGTACTATGTGATAATTCACCCCTCCACTTT
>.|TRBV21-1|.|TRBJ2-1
CASSKGNMGEAGNEQFF
TGTGCCAGCAGCAAAGGGAATATGGGGGAGGCGGGGAATGAGCAGTTCTTC